Detailed here is one T cell receptor beta chain. This entry belongs to a study of blood T cell repertoires in COVID-19. Study-level background: Nucleic acid was either cDNA or gDNA, and it came from T cells, B-cell-depleted T cells, or PBMCs.

Assay: immunoSEQ multiplex PCR; the TCRdb copy retains only in-frame clones and omits some. The sample lists 65,000 to 95,000 clones, approximately 90% seen once, with about 2.5% in the top ten. Seattle patients were enrolled while actively infected and followed longitudinally. Trimming pared 0 bases from V and 3 bases from J, leaving 5 bases between. This CDR3 is built from 13 residues. Germline CDR1 reads KGHSH; CDR2 reads LQKENI. Sequencing input: peripheral blood. This chain links TRBV18 with TRBJ1-1; D is uncertain. The clonotype comes from a man in his forties or fifties with COVID-19, enrolled during active disease. The CDR3 loop is CASSPPADTEAFF. CDR3 in DNA: TGTGCCAGCTCACCACCGGCTGACACTGAAGCTTTCTTT.